This record concerns one TCR beta chain sequence. No antigen is known for it. These data are taken from a study of T cell responses to AZD1222 COVID-19 vaccine. Study results and caveats: The donors showed a predominance of white British ancestry and of females, with possible underestimation of clonal diversity.

Using immunoSEQ multiplex PCR, the repertoire was profiled, and TCRdb retains in-frame clones only, with some absent. Of some 150,000 clones in the sample, roughly 90% are singletons; the top ten hold approximately 1.6%. With V trimmed by 0 bases and J by 7 bases, 12 bases remained unmatched. Germline V CDR1 and CDR2: SGHRS, YFSETQ. There are 17 residues in the CDR3. The receptor was isolated from an adult in good health. Sequencing was performed on peripheral blood, taken on day 0 of AZD1222 vaccination. The chain joins TRBV5-1 to TRBJ2-2; TRBD2 matches at 7 bases. DNA for the CDR3: TGCGCCAGCAGCTTGGATCCTAGCGGCGATTGGCGCGGGGAGCTGTTTTTT. Translation gives CASSLDPSGDWRGELFF.